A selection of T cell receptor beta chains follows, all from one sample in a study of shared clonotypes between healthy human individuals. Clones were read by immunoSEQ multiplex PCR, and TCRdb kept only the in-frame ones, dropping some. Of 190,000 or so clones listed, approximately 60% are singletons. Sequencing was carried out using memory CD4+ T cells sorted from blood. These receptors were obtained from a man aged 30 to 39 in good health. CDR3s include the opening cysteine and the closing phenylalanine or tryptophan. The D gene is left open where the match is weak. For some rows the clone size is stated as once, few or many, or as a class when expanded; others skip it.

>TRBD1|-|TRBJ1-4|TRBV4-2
CASSQVSFGQGANEKLFF
TGTGCCAGCAGCCAAGTGAGCTTCGGACAGGGGGCTAATGAAAAACTGTTTTTT
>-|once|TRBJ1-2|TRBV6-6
CASTTGDNYGYTF
TGTGCCAGCACAACAGGAGATAACTATGGCTACACCTTC
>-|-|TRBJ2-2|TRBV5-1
CASRPTVNTGELFF
TGCGCCAGCAGACCGACAGTAAACACCGGGGAGCTGTTTTTT
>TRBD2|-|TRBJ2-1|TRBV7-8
CASSTRLADYNEQFF
TGTGCCAGCAGCACCCGACTAGCGGATTACAATGAGCAGTTCTTC
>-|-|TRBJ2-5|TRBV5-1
CASSPLGQETQYF
TGCGCCAGCAGCCCCCTAGGTCAAGAGACCCAGTACTTC
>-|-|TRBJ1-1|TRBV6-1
CASMRLRRAFF
TGTGCCAGCATGAGGCTCCGGAGGGCTTTCTTT
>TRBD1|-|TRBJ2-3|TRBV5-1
CASSKTGVGAADTQYF
TGCGCCAGCAGCAAAACAGGGGTAGGGGCCGCGGATACGCAGTATTTT
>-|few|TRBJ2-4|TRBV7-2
CASSINRKDIQYF
TGTGCCAGCAGCATAAACAGGAAGGACATTCAGTACTTC
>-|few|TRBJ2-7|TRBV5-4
CASSLGTLSSYEQYF
TGTGCCAGCAGCTTAGGGACTCTGAGCTCCTACGAGCAGTACTTC
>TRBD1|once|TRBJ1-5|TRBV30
CAWSGTGEGQPQHF
TGTGCCTGGAGTGGAACAGGGGAGGGTCAGCCCCAGCATTTT
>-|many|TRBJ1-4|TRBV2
CASSDPWGPNEKLFF
TGTGCCAGCAGTGACCCCTGGGGACCTAATGAAAAACTGTTTTTT
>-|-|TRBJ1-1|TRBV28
CASRTGGTEAFF
TGTGCCAGCAGAACGGGTGGCACTGAAGCTTTCTTT
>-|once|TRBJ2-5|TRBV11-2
CASSAVSGETQYF
TGTGCCAGCAGCGCTGTATCAGGAGAGACCCAGTACTTC
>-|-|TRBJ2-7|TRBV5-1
CASSSVFGNEQYF
TGCGCCAGCAGTTCGGTTTTTGGAAACGAGCAGTACTTC
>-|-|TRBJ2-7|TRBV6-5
CASSEAAAEQYF
TGTGCCAGCAGTGAAGCTGCCGCCGAGCAGTACTTC
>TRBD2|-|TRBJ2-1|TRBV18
CASSLTASGRINEQFF
TGTGCCAGCTCACTGACCGCTAGCGGGAGAATAAATGAGCAGTTCTTC
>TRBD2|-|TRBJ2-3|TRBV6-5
CASSYSTSGRGDTQYF
TGTGCCAGCAGTTACTCGACTAGCGGGAGGGGAGATACGCAGTATTTT
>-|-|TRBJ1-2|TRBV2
CASRLQEALDGYTF
TGTGCCAGCAGGTTGCAGGAGGCTTTGGATGGCTACACCTTC
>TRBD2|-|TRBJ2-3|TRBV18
CASSPLGLAKSTDTQYF
TGTGCCAGCTCACCCCTAGGACTAGCGAAAAGCACAGATACGCAGTATTTT
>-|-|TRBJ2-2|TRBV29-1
CSVKTQNTGELFF
TGCAGCGTTAAAACACAGAACACCGGGGAGCTGTTTTTT
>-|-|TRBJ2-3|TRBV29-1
CSVEGAGVTSTDTQYF
TGCAGCGTTGAAGGGGCAGGCGTTACTAGCACAGATACGCAGTATTTT
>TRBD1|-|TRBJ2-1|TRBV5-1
CASSSGQISSYNEQFF
TGCGCCAGCAGCTCGGGACAGATAAGCTCCTACAATGAGCAGTTCTTC
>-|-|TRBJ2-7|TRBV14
CASSQARGRGPYEQYF
TGTGCCAGCAGCCAAGCTCGTGGCAGGGGACCCTACGAGCAGTACTTC
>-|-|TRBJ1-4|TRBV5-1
CASSPSPVPSTNEKLFF
TGCGCCAGCAGCCCTTCGCCCGTCCCCTCAACTAATGAAAAACTGTTTTTT
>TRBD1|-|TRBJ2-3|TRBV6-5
CASSYQDRGSDTQYF
TGTGCCAGCAGTTACCAGGACAGGGGATCAGATACGCAGTATTTT
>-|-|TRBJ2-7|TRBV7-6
CASARTDGSYEQYF
TGTGCCAGCGCCCGGACAGACGGGTCCTACGAGCAGTACTTC
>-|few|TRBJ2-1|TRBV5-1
CASSYGVVNEQFF
TGCGCCAGCAGCTACGGGGTCGTCAATGAGCAGTTCTTC
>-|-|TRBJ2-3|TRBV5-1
CASSFTEVTDTQYF
TGCGCCAGCAGCTTCACGGAAGTCACAGATACGCAGTATTTT
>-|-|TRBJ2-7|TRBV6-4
CASSDSSSVQAPRSYEQYF
TGTGCCAGCAGTGACTCTTCGAGCGTGCAGGCCCCCCGCTCCTACGAGCAGTACTTC
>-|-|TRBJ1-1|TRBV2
CASMRENLVEAFF
TGTGCCAGCATGAGGGAAAATTTGGTAGAGGCTTTCTTT
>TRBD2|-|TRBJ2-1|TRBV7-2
CASSLVRSDTSVYNEQFF
TGTGCCAGCAGCTTAGTTAGGTCGGATACTAGCGTTTACAATGAGCAGTTCTTC
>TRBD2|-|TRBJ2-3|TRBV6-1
CASSEAVDWREGSVPSTDTQYF
TGTGCCAGCAGTGAAGCTGTCGACTGGCGGGAGGGCTCAGTTCCTAGCACAGATACGCAGTATTTT
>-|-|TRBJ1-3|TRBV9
CASSVSDLIAGNTIYF
TGTGCCAGCAGCGTCAGTGATCTCATCGCTGGAAACACCATATATTTT
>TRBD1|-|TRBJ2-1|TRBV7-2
CASSDRTGTNEQFF
TGTGCCAGCAGCGACAGGACAGGGACCAATGAGCAGTTCTTC
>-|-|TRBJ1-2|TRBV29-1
CSVEVLSLDRQSDGYTF
TGCAGCGTTGAGGTGCTAAGTCTTGACAGGCAATCAGATGGCTACACCTTC
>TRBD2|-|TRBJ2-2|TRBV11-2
CASTTAKRLAGVTGELFF
TGTGCCAGTACTACTGCAAAAAGACTAGCGGGAGTCACCGGGGAGCTGTTTTTT
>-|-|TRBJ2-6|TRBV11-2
CASSFPRGQVSSGANVLTF
TGTGCCAGCAGCTTCCCCCGGGGGCAGGTGAGCTCTGGGGCCAACGTCCTGACTTTC